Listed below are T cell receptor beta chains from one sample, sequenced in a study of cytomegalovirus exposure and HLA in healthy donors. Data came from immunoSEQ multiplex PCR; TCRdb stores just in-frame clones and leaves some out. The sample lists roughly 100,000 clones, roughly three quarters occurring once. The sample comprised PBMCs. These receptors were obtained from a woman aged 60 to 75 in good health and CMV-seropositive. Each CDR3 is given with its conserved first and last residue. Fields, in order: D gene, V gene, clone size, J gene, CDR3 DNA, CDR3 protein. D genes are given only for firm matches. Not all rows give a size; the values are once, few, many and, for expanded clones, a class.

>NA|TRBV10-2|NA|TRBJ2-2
TGCGCCAGCAGTGAACTTCAGGGTGTGGCCGGGGAGCTGTTTTTT
CASSELQGVAGELFF
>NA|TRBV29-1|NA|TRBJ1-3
TGCAGCGTGGTAACCGCCTCAGGGCTAGGTGGAAACACCATATATTTT
CSVVTASGLGGNTIYF
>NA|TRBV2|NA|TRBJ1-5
TGTGCCAGTACAGGGCCAAATCAGCCCCAGCATTTT
CASTGPNQPQHF
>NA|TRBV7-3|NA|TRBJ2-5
TGTGCCAGCAGCTTACTCGGCGGATCACAAGAGACCCAGTACTTC
CASSLLGGSQETQYF
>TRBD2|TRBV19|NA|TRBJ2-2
TGTGCCAGCCGTACTAGCGGGAGGAACACCGGGGAGCTGTTTTTT
CASRTSGRNTGELFF
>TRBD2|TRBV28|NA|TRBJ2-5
TGTGCCAGCAGTTCCGGCGGGGGCCAAGAGACCCAGTACTTC
CASSSGGGQETQYF
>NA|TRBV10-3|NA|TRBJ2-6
TGTGCCATCGGGGGGTCCGGGGCCAACGTCCTGACTTTC
CAIGGSGANVLTF
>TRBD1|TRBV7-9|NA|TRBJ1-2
TGTGCCAGCAGCTTAGCGGGGAAGGGGGCGAGGGGCTACACCTTC
CASSLAGKGARGYTF
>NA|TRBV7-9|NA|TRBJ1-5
TGTGCCAGCAGCCTCCCAGGGGTGCCCCAGCATTTT
CASSLPGVPQHF
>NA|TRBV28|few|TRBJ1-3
TGTGCCAGCAACACCGGGAGCTGGCTTGGAAACACCATATATTTT
CASNTGSWLGNTIYF
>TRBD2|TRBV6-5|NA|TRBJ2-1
TGTGCCAGCAGTTCCCCTGGCTGGGTAGCGGGAGTTGAGCAGTTCTTC
CASSSPGWVAGVEQFF
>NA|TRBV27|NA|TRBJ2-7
TGTGCCAGCAGCGCTCAAGGCAGGCCTAGCTCCTACGAGCAGTACTTC
CASSAQGRPSSYEQYF
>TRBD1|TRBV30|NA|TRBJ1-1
TGTGCCTGGACCAAAGGGGGACAGGGGAGGACAAACACTGAAGCTTTCTTT
CAWTKGGQGRTNTEAFF
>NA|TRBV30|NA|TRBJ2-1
TGTGCCTGGACAGGTAACAATGAGCAGTTCTTC
CAWTGNNEQFF
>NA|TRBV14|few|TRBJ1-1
TGTGCCAGCAGCCTCGGGACAGAAGCTTTCTTT
CASSLGTEAFF
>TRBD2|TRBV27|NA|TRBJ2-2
TGTGCCAGCAGTTTGGGACTAGCGGGCTCCGGGGAGCTGTTTTTT
CASSLGLAGSGELFF
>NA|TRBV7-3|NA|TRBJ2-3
TGTGCCAGCAGCTTAATATCGGGGTCTGGCACAGATACGCAGTATTTT
CASSLISGSGTDTQYF
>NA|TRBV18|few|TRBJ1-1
TGTGCCAGCTCACCAGGGACACAGAACACTGAAGCTTTCTTT
CASSPGTQNTEAFF
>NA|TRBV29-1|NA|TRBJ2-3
TGCAGCGCCGACGACTGGGAGGATTTTGAAGATACGCAGTATTTT
CSADDWEDFEDTQYF
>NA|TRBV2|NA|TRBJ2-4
TGTGCCAGCAGTTCCACAGGGAAGGGCATTCAGTACTTC
CASSSTGKGIQYF
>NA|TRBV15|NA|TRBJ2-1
TGTGCCACCAGCAGAGATCCTAACTACAATGAGCAGTTCTTC
CATSRDPNYNEQFF
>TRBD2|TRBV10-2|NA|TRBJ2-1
TGCGCCAGCAGGCTCGGGACTAGCGGGTCCTACAATGAGCAGTTCTTC
CASRLGTSGSYNEQFF
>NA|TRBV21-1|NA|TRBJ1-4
TGTGCCAGCAGCCTCAAGGAAGGGGACAGGGGAGGGTTCAATGAAAAACTGTTTTTT
CASSLKEGDRGGFNEKLFF
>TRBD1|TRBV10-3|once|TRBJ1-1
TGTGCCATCAGGACCGGACAGGAGAAGATCACTGAAGCTTTCTTT
CAIRTGQEKITEAFF
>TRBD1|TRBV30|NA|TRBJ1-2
TGTGCCTGGAGTGCTCCAGGGGGGTACTATGGCTACACCTTC
CAWSAPGGYYGYTF
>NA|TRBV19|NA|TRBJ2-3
TGTGCCAGTAGAAGGACAGATCCCACAGATACGCAGTATTTT
CASRRTDPTDTQYF
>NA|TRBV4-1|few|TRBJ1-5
TGCGCCAGCAGCCAAGTGTCCTTAAGGGTCAGGGGAGGCAATCAGCCCCAGCATTTT
CASSQVSLRVRGGNQPQHF
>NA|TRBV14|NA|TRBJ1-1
TGTGCCAGCAGCCTAGACCAGAACACTGAAGCTTTCTTT
CASSLDQNTEAFF
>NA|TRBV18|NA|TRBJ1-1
TGTGCCAGCTCACCACCGGTCAGCACTGAAGCTTTCTTT
CASSPPVSTEAFF
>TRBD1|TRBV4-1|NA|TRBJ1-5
TGCGCCAGCAGCCAAATGGGACAGGGATCCCAGCCCCAGCATTTT
CASSQMGQGSQPQHF
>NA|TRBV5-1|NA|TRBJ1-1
TGCGCCAGCAGCTTGGAACAGGGACGGCATGGTGAAGCTTTCTTT
CASSLEQGRHGEAFF
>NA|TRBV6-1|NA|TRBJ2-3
TGTGCCAGCAGCTTCACCGCGGGATGGGGAGATACGCAGTATTTT
CASSFTAGWGDTQYF
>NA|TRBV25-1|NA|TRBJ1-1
TGTGCCAGCAGTGAAACGGGCGGGGCTGAAGCTTTCTTT
CASSETGGAEAFF
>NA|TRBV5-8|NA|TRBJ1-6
TGTGCCAGCAGCTTTCCGGGGGGCGCGAATTCACCCCTCCACTTT
CASSFPGGANSPLHF
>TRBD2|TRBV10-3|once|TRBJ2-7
TGTGCCATCAGTGGGGGGACTAGCGGAGATTACTACGAGCAGTACTTC
CAISGGTSGDYYEQYF
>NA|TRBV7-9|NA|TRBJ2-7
TGTGCCAGCAGCTTAATGGGTCAGGGGAGCTCCTACGAGCAGTACTTC
CASSLMGQGSSYEQYF
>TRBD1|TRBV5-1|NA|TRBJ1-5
TGCGCCAGCAGCTTGGGCCCGGCAGGGGGGAATCAGCCCCAGCATTTT
CASSLGPAGGNQPQHF
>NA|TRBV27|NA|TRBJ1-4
TGTGCCAGCAGGTTTATGGGCGAAGGTGTAAATGAAAAACTGTTTTTT
CASRFMGEGVNEKLFF
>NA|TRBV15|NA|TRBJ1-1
TGTGCCACCAGCAGAGTAGTCAGCAGACTTATGGCTGAAGCTTTCTTT
CATSRVVSRLMAEAFF
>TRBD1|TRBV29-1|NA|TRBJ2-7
TGCAGCGCTGGACTGGACAGGGCAGTGGAGTACTTC
CSAGLDRAVEYF
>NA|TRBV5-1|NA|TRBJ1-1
TGCGCCAGCAGCAGAGCGGGACCTCCGAACACTGAAGCTTTCTTT
CASSRAGPPNTEAFF
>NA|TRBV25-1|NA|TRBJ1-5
TGTGCCAGCAGTAGTCACAGGGCCCGCAATCAGCCCCAGCATTTT
CASSSHRARNQPQHF
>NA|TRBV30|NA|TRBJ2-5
TGTGCCTGGGGCCTCCCCAGGGGGGAACAGTACTTC
CAWGLPRGEQYF
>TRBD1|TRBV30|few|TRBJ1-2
TGTGCCTGGAGAAGGGAAGGGGGCGCCTCTAACTATGGCTACACCTTC
CAWRREGGASNYGYTF